This is a list of T cell receptor beta chains from one sample in a study of cytomegalovirus exposure and HLA in healthy donors. Profiling relied on immunoSEQ multiplex PCR, and the TCRdb table lists in-frame clones only, not all of them. The sample consists of around 120,000 clones, more than 60% of them appearing once. Material: PBMCs. These receptors all come from a woman between 40 and 50 years old in good health and CMV-seropositive. CDR3s include the opening cysteine and the closing phenylalanine or tryptophan. Each record gives: J gene, D gene, V gene, clone size, CDR3 protein, CDR3 DNA. D genes are given only for firm matches. The listing skips clone size in some rows; elsewhere it reads once, few, many or a size class.

j_gene: TRBJ2-7
d_gene: .
v_gene: TRBV4-3
abundance: .
CDR3aa: CASSQGAGVSYEQYF
CDR3nt: TGCGCCAGCAGCCAAGGAGCGGGTGTCTCCTACGAGCAGTACTTC

j_gene: TRBJ1-2
d_gene: .
v_gene: TRBV2
abundance: few
CDR3aa: CASSAGAGQGYTF
CDR3nt: TGTGCCAGCAGCGCCGGGGCGGGGCAGGGCTACACCTTC

j_gene: TRBJ1-4
d_gene: .
v_gene: TRBV2
abundance: .
CDR3aa: CASTGGDEKLFF
CDR3nt: TGTGCCAGCACCGGGGGGGATGAAAAACTGTTTTTT

j_gene: TRBJ1-2
d_gene: .
v_gene: TRBV6-6
abundance: once
CDR3aa: CASTRPGALGGYTF
CDR3nt: TGTGCCAGCACCCGCCCAGGGGCCTTGGGGGGCTACACCTTC

j_gene: TRBJ1-2
d_gene: .
v_gene: TRBV19
abundance: .
CDR3aa: CASSMAANYGYTF
CDR3nt: TGTGCCAGTAGTATGGCAGCTAACTATGGCTACACCTTC

j_gene: TRBJ1-4
d_gene: .
v_gene: TRBV9
abundance: .
CDR3aa: CASSVGGRSNEKLFF
CDR3nt: TGTGCCAGCAGCGTAGGGGGCAGATCTAATGAAAAACTGTTTTTT

j_gene: TRBJ2-4
d_gene: .
v_gene: TRBV5-8
abundance: few
CDR3aa: CASIQTGIKNIQYF
CDR3nt: TGTGCCAGCATCCAGACAGGAATCAAAAACATTCAGTACTTC

j_gene: TRBJ2-7
d_gene: .
v_gene: TRBV5-6
abundance: .
CDR3aa: CASSLVAYERYF
CDR3nt: TGTGCCAGCAGCTTGGTGGCCTACGAGCGGTACTTC

j_gene: TRBJ2-7
d_gene: .
v_gene: TRBV12-2
abundance: .
CDR3aa: CASRLEGLAGAYEQYF
CDR3nt: TGTGCAAGTCGCCTCGAAGGACTAGCGGGGGCCTACGAGCAGTACTTC

j_gene: TRBJ2-5
d_gene: .
v_gene: TRBV10-2
abundance: few
CDR3aa: CASSDMARGTQYF
CDR3nt: TGCGCCAGCAGTGATATGGCCCGAGGGACCCAGTACTTC

j_gene: TRBJ2-7
d_gene: .
v_gene: TRBV7-8
abundance: .
CDR3aa: CASSLGTAYEQYF
CDR3nt: TGTGCCAGCAGCTTAGGGACAGCTTACGAGCAGTACTTC

j_gene: TRBJ2-1
d_gene: .
v_gene: TRBV5-6
abundance: once
CDR3aa: CASSLVGGRAYNEQFF
CDR3nt: TGTGCCAGCAGCTTGGTGGGAGGCCGCGCTTACAATGAGCAGTTCTTC

j_gene: TRBJ2-1
d_gene: .
v_gene: TRBV5-1
abundance: once
CDR3aa: CASSLAGNEQFF
CDR3nt: TGCGCCAGCAGCTTGGCAGGCAATGAGCAGTTCTTC

j_gene: TRBJ2-1
d_gene: TRBD2
v_gene: TRBV7-6
abundance: .
CDR3aa: CASSLWAGGGSNNEQFF
CDR3nt: TGTGCCAGCAGCTTATGGGCGGGCGGGGGTTCCAACAATGAGCAGTTCTTC

j_gene: TRBJ2-3
d_gene: .
v_gene: TRBV21-1
abundance: once
CDR3aa: CASSKEAREVADTQYF
CDR3nt: TGTGCCAGCAGCAAAGAGGCCAGGGAGGTAGCAGATACGCAGTATTTT

j_gene: TRBJ2-4
d_gene: TRBD2
v_gene: TRBV5-6
abundance: .
CDR3aa: CASSPGLAGVNIQYF
CDR3nt: TGTGCCAGCAGCCCGGGACTAGCGGGGGTTAACATTCAGTACTTC

j_gene: TRBJ1-1
d_gene: TRBD1
v_gene: TRBV5-1
abundance: .
CDR3aa: CASSATQGSVGEAFF
CDR3nt: TGCGCCAGCAGCGCTACACAGGGGAGCGTAGGTGAAGCTTTCTTT

j_gene: TRBJ1-5
d_gene: .
v_gene: TRBV19
abundance: .
CDR3aa: CASRRAPSNQPQHF
CDR3nt: TGTGCCAGTAGGAGGGCACCGTCGAACCAGCCCCAGCATTTT

j_gene: TRBJ2-3
d_gene: TRBD2
v_gene: TRBV11-3
abundance: .
CDR3aa: CASSSGELAGEDTQYF
CDR3nt: TGTGCCAGCAGCTCGGGGGAACTAGCGGGGGAAGATACGCAGTATTTT

j_gene: TRBJ1-4
d_gene: .
v_gene: TRBV7-9
abundance: .
CDR3aa: CASSPGGERAKLFF
CDR3nt: TGTGCCAGCAGCCCGGGTGGCGAGAGGGCAAAACTGTTTTTT

j_gene: TRBJ1-2
d_gene: .
v_gene: TRBV6-1
abundance: .
CDR3aa: CASSEVTGDGYTF
CDR3nt: TGTGCCAGCAGTGAAGTGACAGGAGATGGCTACACCTTC

j_gene: TRBJ1-2
d_gene: TRBD1
v_gene: TRBV27
abundance: .
CDR3aa: CASSGQGDYGYTF
CDR3nt: TGTGCCAGCAGCGGACAGGGTGACTATGGCTACACCTTC

j_gene: TRBJ2-7
d_gene: .
v_gene: TRBV25-1
abundance: .
CDR3aa: CASPPPRAPGYYEQYF
CDR3nt: TGTGCCAGCCCCCCTCCGCGGGCCCCGGGATACTACGAGCAGTACTTC

j_gene: TRBJ2-5
d_gene: .
v_gene: TRBV21-1
abundance: .
CDR3aa: CASSLRWASGSYEQYF
CDR3nt: .

j_gene: TRBJ1-1
d_gene: TRBD1
v_gene: TRBV6-5
abundance: once
CDR3aa: CASRPGQGTAFF
CDR3nt: TGTGCCAGCAGACCCGGACAGGGAACGGCTTTCTTT

j_gene: TRBJ2-4
d_gene: TRBD1
v_gene: TRBV6-5
abundance: .
CDR3aa: CASRQGPLKNIQYF
CDR3nt: TGTGCCAGCCGACAGGGCCCCCTTAAAAACATTCAGTACTTC

j_gene: TRBJ2-2
d_gene: TRBD2
v_gene: TRBV10-1
abundance: .
CDR3aa: CASSVPGLRSPTGELFF
CDR3nt: TGCGCCAGCAGTGTTCCGGGACTACGTTCGCCCACCGGGGAGCTGTTTTTT

j_gene: TRBJ2-7
d_gene: TRBD2
v_gene: TRBV5-1
abundance: .
CDR3aa: CASSPPGFAGDDYEQYF
CDR3nt: TGCGCCAGCAGCCCCCCAGGATTTGCGGGGGACGACTACGAGCAGTACTTC

j_gene: TRBJ2-3
d_gene: .
v_gene: TRBV15
abundance: once
CDR3aa: CATSRDSPGSTDTQYF
CDR3nt: TGTGCCACCAGCAGAGATTCTCCGGGAAGCACAGATACGCAGTATTTT

j_gene: TRBJ1-1
d_gene: .
v_gene: TRBV5-6
abundance: .
CDR3aa: CASSLAGGNTEAFF
CDR3nt: TGTGCCAGCAGCTTGGCCGGAGGGAACACTGAAGCTTTCTTT

j_gene: TRBJ2-7
d_gene: .
v_gene: TRBV27
abundance: few
CDR3aa: CASSLYGLAQIYEQYF
CDR3nt: TGTGCCAGCAGTTTATATGGGCTAGCCCAAATCTACGAGCAGTACTTC

j_gene: TRBJ2-3
d_gene: TRBD2
v_gene: TRBV7-9
abundance: once
CDR3aa: CASSLGLGGRDTDTQYF
CDR3nt: TGTGCCAGCAGCTTAGGACTGGGGGGGAGAGATACAGATACGCAGTATTTT

j_gene: TRBJ1-1
d_gene: TRBD1
v_gene: TRBV4-3
abundance: .
CDR3aa: CASSQDRGTGLNTEAFF
CDR3nt: TGCGCCAGCAGCCAAGATCGCGGGACAGGTCTGAACACTGAAGCTTTCTTT

j_gene: TRBJ2-3
d_gene: .
v_gene: TRBV10-3
abundance: .
CDR3aa: CAIRPQGSTDTQYF
CDR3nt: TGTGCCATCAGACCGCAGGGTAGCACAGATACGCAGTATTTT

j_gene: TRBJ1-1
d_gene: .
v_gene: TRBV7-3
abundance: .
CDR3aa: CASSLKAGGSEAFF
CDR3nt: TGTGCCAGCAGCTTAAAGGCGGGAGGTTCTGAAGCTTTCTTT

j_gene: TRBJ2-7
d_gene: .
v_gene: TRBV6-5
abundance: .
CDR3aa: CASSYSTDQLYEQYF
CDR3nt: TGTGCCAGCAGTTACTCGACAGATCAACTCTACGAGCAGTACTTC

j_gene: TRBJ2-7
d_gene: .
v_gene: TRBV19
abundance: .
CDR3aa: CASSLRGPYEQYF
CDR3nt: TGTGCCAGTAGTTTGCGGGGGCCCTACGAGCAGTACTTC

j_gene: TRBJ1-1
d_gene: .
v_gene: TRBV5-1
abundance: few
CDR3aa: CASSLAPGLNTEAFF
CDR3nt: TGCGCCAGCAGCTTGGCTCCAGGGCTGAACACTGAAGCTTTCTTT

j_gene: TRBJ1-1
d_gene: .
v_gene: TRBV13
abundance: once
CDR3aa: CASSLHGGPVEAFF
CDR3nt: TGTGCCAGCAGCTTACACGGAGGCCCAGTAGAAGCTTTCTTT

j_gene: TRBJ2-2
d_gene: TRBD2
v_gene: TRBV27
abundance: .
CDR3aa: CASRREWTSGTLGELFF
CDR3nt: TGTGCCAGCAGGAGGGAATGGACTAGCGGGACTCTCGGGGAGCTGTTTTTT

j_gene: TRBJ1-1
d_gene: .
v_gene: TRBV19
abundance: .
CDR3aa: CASSTGIDTEAFF
CDR3nt: TGTGCCAGTAGTACCGGGATCGACACTGAAGCTTTCTTT

j_gene: TRBJ2-5
d_gene: TRBD2
v_gene: TRBV13
abundance: .
CDR3aa: CASSSESLAGGQETQYF
CDR3nt: TGTGCCAGCAGCTCCGAATCGTTAGCGGGGGGGCAAGAGACCCAGTACTTC

j_gene: TRBJ2-5
d_gene: TRBD2
v_gene: TRBV2
abundance: .
CDR3aa: CAAGGPRETQYF
CDR3nt: TGTGCCGCGGGGGGGCCACGGGAGACCCAGTACTTC

j_gene: TRBJ2-5
d_gene: .
v_gene: TRBV7-2
abundance: few
CDR3aa: CASSFTGTAETQYF
CDR3nt: TGTGCCAGCAGCTTCACAGGGACGGCAGAGACCCAGTACTTC

j_gene: TRBJ2-1
d_gene: TRBD2
v_gene: TRBV6-5
abundance: .
CDR3aa: CASSSSGGEQFF
CDR3nt: TGTGCCAGCAGTTCGAGCGGGGGGGAGCAGTTCTTC

j_gene: TRBJ2-1
d_gene: .
v_gene: TRBV6-1
abundance: .
CDR3aa: CASRLVQRDEQFF
CDR3nt: TGTGCCAGCAGACTAGTGCAGCGGGATGAGCAGTTCTTC

j_gene: TRBJ1-1
d_gene: .
v_gene: TRBV7-2
abundance: few
CDR3aa: CASSLAVRVTEAFF
CDR3nt: TGTGCCAGCAGCTTAGCGGTCCGAGTGACTGAAGCTTTCTTT

j_gene: TRBJ1-3
d_gene: TRBD1
v_gene: TRBV7-9
abundance: .
CDR3aa: CASSQKTGFGNTIYF
CDR3nt: TGTGCCAGCAGCCAGAAGACAGGGTTCGGAAACACCATATATTTT

j_gene: TRBJ2-1
d_gene: TRBD2
v_gene: TRBV30
abundance: .
CDR3aa: CACRLAGMGEQFF
CDR3nt: TGTGCCTGCCGACTAGCGGGAATGGGTGAGCAGTTCTTC

j_gene: TRBJ1-2
d_gene: TRBD1
v_gene: TRBV6-1
abundance: .
CDR3aa: CASSGDRWAYGYTF
CDR3nt: TGTGCCAGCAGCGGGGACAGATGGGCCTATGGCTACACCTTC